The 3 T cell receptor beta chains below come from one sample, sequenced in a study of OX40 agonist ivuxolimab in advanced cancers. Sequenced by immunoSEQ multiplex PCR; TCRdb stores in-frame clones only, minus some. The sample includes 55,000 to 70,000 clones, 80% to 90% seen only once; the top ten take about 0.8%. The specimen comprised CD4+ or CD8+ T cells sorted from blood, sampled in a trial of the OX40 agonist ivuxolimab. All receptors derive from an adult with an advanced solid tumor such as melanoma, head and neck, liver or kidney cancer.

This chain links TRBV5-1 with TRBJ2-2; D is perhaps TRBD1 (5 bases). V was cut by 4 bases and J by 4 bases, with 11 bases left in between. The CDR3 covers 14 residues. Germline V lookup: CDR1 SGHRS, CDR2 YFSETQ. Here the CDR3 DNA reads TGCGCCAGCAGCGCTGACAGTCCCACCGGGGAGCTGTTTTTT. It codes for CASSADSPTGELFF. Complete variable domain (other parts from reference TRBV5-1 and TRBJ2-2): KAGVTQTPRYLIKTRGQQVTLSCSPISGHRSVSWYQQTPGQGLQFLFEYFSETQRNKGNFPGRFSGRQFSNSRSEMNVSTLELGDSALYLCASSADSPTGELFFGEGSRLTVL.

The CDR3 loop is CASSLLDYSYEQYF. The CDR3 coding sequence is TGTGCCAGCAGCTTACTCGACTATTCCTACGAGCAGTACTTC. The chain recombines TRBV11-1 with TRBJ2-7; the D gene is possibly TRBD2 (5 bases). Trimming pared 2 bases from V and 1 base from J, leaving 9 bases between. Germline-derived CDR1 and CDR2 are SGHAT and FQDESV (reference sequence). CDR3 length equals 14 residues.

The V call is TRBV6-1, the J call TRBJ2-1; 12 bases line up with TRBD2. CDR3 size: 15 residues. CDR1 and CDR2 from the germline V gene are MNHNS and SASEGT. V dropped 6 bases and J dropped 7; count of bases not matched to a gene: 7. CDR3 in DNA: TGTGCCAGCAGAACCACTAGCGGGGGGTCTAATGAGCAGTTCTTC. It encodes CASRTTSGGSNEQFF.